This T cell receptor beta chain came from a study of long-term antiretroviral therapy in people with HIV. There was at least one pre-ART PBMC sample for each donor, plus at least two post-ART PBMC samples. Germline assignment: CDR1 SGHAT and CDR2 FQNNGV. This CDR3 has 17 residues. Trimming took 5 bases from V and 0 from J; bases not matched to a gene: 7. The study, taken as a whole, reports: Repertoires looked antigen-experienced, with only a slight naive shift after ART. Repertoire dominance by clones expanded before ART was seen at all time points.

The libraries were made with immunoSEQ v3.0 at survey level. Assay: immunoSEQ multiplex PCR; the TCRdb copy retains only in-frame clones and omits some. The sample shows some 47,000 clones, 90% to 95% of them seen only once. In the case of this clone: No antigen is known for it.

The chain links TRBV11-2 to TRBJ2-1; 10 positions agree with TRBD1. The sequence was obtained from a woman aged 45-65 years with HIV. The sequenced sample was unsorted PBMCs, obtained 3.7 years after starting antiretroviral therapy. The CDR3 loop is CASSRGTGVSSYNEQFF. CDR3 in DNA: TGTGCCAGCAGCCGAGGGACAGGGGTGAGCTCCTACAATGAGCAGTTCTTC.